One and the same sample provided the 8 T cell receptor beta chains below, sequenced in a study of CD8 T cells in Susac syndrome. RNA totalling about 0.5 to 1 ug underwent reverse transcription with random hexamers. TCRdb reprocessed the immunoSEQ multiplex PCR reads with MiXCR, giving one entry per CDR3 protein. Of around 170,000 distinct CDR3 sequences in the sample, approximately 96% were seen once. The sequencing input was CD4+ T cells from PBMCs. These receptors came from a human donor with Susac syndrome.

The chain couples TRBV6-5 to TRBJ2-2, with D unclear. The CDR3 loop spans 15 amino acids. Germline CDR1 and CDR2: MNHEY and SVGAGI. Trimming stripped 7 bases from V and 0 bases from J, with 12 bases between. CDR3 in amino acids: CASTRDISNTGELFF. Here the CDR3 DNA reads TGTGCCAGCACCCGCGACATATCGAACACCGGGGAGCTGTTTTTT.

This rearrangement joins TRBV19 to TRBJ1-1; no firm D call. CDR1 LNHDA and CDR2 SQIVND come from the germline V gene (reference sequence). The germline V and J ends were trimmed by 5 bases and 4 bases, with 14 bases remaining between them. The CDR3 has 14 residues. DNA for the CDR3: TGTGCCAGTAGTTCACCCCGATACCGCACTGAAGCTTTCTTT. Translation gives CASSSPRYRTEAFF.

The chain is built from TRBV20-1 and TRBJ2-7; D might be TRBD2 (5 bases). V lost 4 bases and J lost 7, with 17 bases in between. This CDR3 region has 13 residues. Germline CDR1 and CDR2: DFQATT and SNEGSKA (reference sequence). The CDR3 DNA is TGCAGTGCTATGAGGAACGCCGCGGGTGAGCAGTACTTC. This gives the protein CSAMRNAAGEQYF.

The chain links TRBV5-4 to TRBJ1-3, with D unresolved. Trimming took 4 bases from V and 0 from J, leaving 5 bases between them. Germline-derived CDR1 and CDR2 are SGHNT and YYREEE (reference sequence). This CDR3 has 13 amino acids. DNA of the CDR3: TGTGCCAGCAGCATCCCCTCTGGAAACACCATATATTTT. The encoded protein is CASSIPSGNTIYF.

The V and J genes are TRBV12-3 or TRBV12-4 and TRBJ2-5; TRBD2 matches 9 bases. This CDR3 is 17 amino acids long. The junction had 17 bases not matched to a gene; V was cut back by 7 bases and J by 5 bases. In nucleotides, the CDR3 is TGTGCCAGCACCAAAGGACGCGGCGGGGGGGCTCGGGAGACCCAGTACTTC. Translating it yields CASTKGRGGGARETQYF.

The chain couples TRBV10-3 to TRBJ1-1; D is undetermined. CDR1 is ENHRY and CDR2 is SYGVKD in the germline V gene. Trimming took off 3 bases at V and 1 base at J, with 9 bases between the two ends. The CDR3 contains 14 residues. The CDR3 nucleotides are TGTGCCATCAGTGATAACGGCCCGAACACTGAAGCTTTCTTT. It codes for CAISDNGPNTEAFF.

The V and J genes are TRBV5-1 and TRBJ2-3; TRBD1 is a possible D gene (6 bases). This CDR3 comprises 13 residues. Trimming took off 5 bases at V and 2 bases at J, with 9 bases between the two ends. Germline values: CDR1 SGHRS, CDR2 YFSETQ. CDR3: CASRRTDTDTQYF. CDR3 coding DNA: TGCGCCAGCAGGAGGACAGACACAGATACGCAGTATTTT.

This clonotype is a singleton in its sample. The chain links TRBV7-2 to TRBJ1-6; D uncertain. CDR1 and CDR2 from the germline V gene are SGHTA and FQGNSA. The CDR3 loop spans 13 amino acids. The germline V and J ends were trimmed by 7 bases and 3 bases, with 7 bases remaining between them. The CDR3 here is CASKRDYNSPLHF. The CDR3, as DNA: TGTGCCAGCAAACGGGACTATAATTCACCCCTCCACTTT.